This T cell receptor beta chain emerged from a study of blood T cell dynamics during melanoma immunotherapy. In the study overall: First-line therapy was either pembrolizumab or nivolumab with ipilimumab for metastatic melanoma.

As for time point: pre-treatment baseline. One draw preceded checkpoint blockade; another followed its first cycle at week 3. Response was assessed by RECIST 1.1 at 12 weeks, except a couple of rapid progressors. Prior systemic cancer therapy, immunosuppressant use and other active malignancies excluded patients. With V trimmed by 0 bases and J by 2 bases, 4 bases remained unmatched. Germline V CDR1 and CDR2: MNHEY, SVGAGI. There are 16 residues in the CDR3. Sequencing used immunoSEQ multiplex PCR; TCRdb keeps in-frame clones, though not all of them. The data contain around 200 clones, 85% to 90% of them seen just once; the ten biggest clones take up around 8.9%.

This clonotype originated in a human donor with melanoma. The chain carries TRBV6-5 and TRBJ2-7; 10 positions agree with TRBD2. This sample comprised naive CD8+ T cells from blood, obtained from a patient treated with checkpoint blockade. CDR3 DNA: TGTGCCAGCAGTTACTCTAGCGGGAGGCGGACCTACGAGCAGTACTTC. It encodes CASSYSSGRRTYEQYF.